Below, one T cell receptor beta chain is given with its context. Its target is unknown. This record belongs to a study of metastatic and nonmetastatic thyroid tumors. Trimming took 0 bases from V and 10 from J; bases not matched to a gene: 11. Germline assignment: CDR1 LGHNA and CDR2 YSLEER. The CDR3 contains 18 residues. No treatment of any kind had been given to any patient before thyroid surgery. TCRdb reprocessed the PCR reads via MiXCR. The data show about 33,000 clones, over 15% seen once. Study-wide results and caveats: Reports indicated that malignant thyroid tumors showed significantly higher TCR beta diversity than benign nodules did, in blood and tumor.

V gene TRBV4-3 combines with J gene TRBJ1-6, with 11 positions matching TRBD1. The clonotype originates from a female donor with papillary thyroid cancer or a benign thyroid nodule (not recorded which). Some clones in this sample may be carry-over from other donors' samples. The sample was blood. This CDR3 reads CASSQDLRTGGAGSPLHF. CDR3 nucleotides: TGCGCCAGCAGCCAAGATCTAAGGACAGGGGGCGCTGGGTCACCCCTCCACTTT.